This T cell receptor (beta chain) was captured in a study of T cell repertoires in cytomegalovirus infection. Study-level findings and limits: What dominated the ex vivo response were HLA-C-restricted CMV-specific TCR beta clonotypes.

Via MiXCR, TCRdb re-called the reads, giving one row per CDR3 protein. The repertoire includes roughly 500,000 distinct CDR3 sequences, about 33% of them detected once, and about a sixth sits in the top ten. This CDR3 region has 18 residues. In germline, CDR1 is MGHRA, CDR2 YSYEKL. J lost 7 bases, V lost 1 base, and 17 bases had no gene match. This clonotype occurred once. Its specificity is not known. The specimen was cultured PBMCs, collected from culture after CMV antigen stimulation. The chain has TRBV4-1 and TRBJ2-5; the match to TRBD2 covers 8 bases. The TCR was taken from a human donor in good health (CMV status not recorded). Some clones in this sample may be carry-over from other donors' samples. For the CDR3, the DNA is TGCGCCAGCAGCCAAGGGCTCAATGTACTAGCGGCCGGTCGGACCCAGTACTTC. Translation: CASSQGLNVLAAGRTQYF.